This entry concerns a single TCR beta chain. Its antigen is still unknown. The data are from a study of cytomegalovirus exposure and HLA in healthy donors. Overall study findings and caveats: The authors enumerated over 150 TCR beta chains as linked to cytomegalovirus.

The CDR3 is made up of 16 amino acids. V lost 3 bases and J 0 bases, leaving 13 bases between the germline ends. Germline V lookup: CDR1 LNHDA, CDR2 SQIVND (reference sequence). Nominally healthy donors were sampled, though unrecorded immune exposures were likely. 60 Vbeta and 13 Jbeta primers were used in PCR. Sequencing used immunoSEQ multiplex PCR; TCRdb keeps in-frame clones, though not all of them. The sample includes 99,000 or so clones, roughly 15% of them seen just once. Sequencing used PBMCs. The sequence was obtained from a female donor in good health and CMV-seronegative. The chain recombines TRBV19 with TRBJ2-3, with D tentatively TRBD1 (6 bases). CDR3 DNA sequence: TGTGCCAGTAGTATTCTCCGGACAGCTAGCACAGATACGCAGTATTTT. Translated, it gives CASSILRTASTDTQYF.